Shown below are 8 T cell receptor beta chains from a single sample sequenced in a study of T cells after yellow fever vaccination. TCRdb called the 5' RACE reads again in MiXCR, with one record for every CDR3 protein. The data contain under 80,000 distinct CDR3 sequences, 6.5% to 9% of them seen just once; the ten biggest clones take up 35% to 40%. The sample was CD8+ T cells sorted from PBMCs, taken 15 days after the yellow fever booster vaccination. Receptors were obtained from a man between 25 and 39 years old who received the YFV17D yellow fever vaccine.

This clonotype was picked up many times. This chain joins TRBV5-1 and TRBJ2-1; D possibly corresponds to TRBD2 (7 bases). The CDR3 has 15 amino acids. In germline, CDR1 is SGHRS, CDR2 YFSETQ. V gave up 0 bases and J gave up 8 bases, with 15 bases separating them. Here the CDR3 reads CASSLVAQGGDEQFF. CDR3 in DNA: TGCGCCAGCAGCTTGGTGGCCCAAGGGGGGGATGAGCAGTTCTTC.

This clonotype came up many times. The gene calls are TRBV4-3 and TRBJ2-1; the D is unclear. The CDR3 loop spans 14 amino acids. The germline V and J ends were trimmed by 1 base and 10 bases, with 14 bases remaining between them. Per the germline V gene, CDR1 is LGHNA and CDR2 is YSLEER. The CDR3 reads CASSQGAASEEQFF. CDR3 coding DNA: TGCGCCAGCAGCCAAGGCGCGGCTTCAGAGGAGCAGTTCTTC.

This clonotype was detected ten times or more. CDR3 amino acids: CATSDLVPGQVLETQYF. In nucleotides, the CDR3 is TGTGCCACCAGTGATTTGGTGCCGGGACAGGTGTTAGAGACCCAGTACTTC. The chain employs TRBV24-1 and TRBJ2-5, with 8 positions matching TRBD1. This CDR3 region has 17 residues. V was pared by 0 bases and J by 4 bases, with 9 bases of the junction left unmatched. Per germline, CDR1 KGHDR and CDR2 SFDVKD.

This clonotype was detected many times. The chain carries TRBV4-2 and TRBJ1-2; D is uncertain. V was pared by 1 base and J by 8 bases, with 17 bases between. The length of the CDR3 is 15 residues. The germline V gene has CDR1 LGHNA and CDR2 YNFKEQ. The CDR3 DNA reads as TGTGCCAGCAGCCAAGTAGCGACCCCAGAGGGCGGCTACACCTTC. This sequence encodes CASSQVATPEGGYTF.

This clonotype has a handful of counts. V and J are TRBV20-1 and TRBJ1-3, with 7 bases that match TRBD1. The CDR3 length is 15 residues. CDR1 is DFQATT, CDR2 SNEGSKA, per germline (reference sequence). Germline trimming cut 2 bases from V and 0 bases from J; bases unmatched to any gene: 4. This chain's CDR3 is CSARPWDSSGNTIYF. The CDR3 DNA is TGCAGTGCTAGACCCTGGGACAGCTCTGGAAACACCATATATTTT.

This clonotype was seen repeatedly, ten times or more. Here the CDR3 DNA reads TGCAGTGCTAGGAACGTTGAGGGTTGGGAAGCTTTCTTT. It codes for CSARNVEGWEAFF. The rearrangement links TRBV20-1 to TRBJ1-1; D ambiguous. CDR1 and CDR2 (germline): DFQATT, SNEGSKA (reference sequence). The CDR3 consists of 13 residues. The V and J ends lost 3 bases and 8 bases respectively, with 16 bases between them.

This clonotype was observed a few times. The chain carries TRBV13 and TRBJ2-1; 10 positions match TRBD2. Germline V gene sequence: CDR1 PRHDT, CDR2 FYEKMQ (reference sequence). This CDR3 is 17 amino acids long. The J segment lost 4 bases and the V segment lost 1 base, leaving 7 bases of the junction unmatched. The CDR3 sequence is CASSLVSGRSLYNEQFF. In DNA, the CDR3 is TGTGCCAGCAGCTTAGTTAGCGGGAGGTCCCTTTACAATGAGCAGTTCTTC.

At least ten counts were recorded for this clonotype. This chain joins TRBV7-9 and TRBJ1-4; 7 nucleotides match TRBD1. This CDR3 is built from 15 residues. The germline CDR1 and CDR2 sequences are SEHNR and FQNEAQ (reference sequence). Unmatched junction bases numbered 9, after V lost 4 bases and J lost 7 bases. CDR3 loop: CASSSTTGSGEKLFF. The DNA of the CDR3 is TGTGCCAGCAGCTCCACGACAGGGAGTGGTGAAAAACTGTTTTTT.